What follows are 14 T cell receptor beta chains derived from one specimen sequenced in a study of blood T cell repertoires in COVID-19. Profiled with immunoSEQ multiplex PCR; TCRdb holds only in-frame clones, not every one. The data show fewer than 250,000 clones, 80% to 90% seen once. Sample: PBMCs or T cells enriched from blood (not recorded which). The receptors derive from a woman aged 40 to 50 with acute COVID-19.

The chain employs TRBV7-2 and TRBJ2-5; 7 bases line up with TRBD2. Trimming at V came to 1 base and at J to 0 bases, leaving 11 bases not matched to a gene. Germline V lookup: CDR1 SGHTA, CDR2 FQGNSA. The CDR3 is made up of 18 amino acids. CDR3 region: CASSLVYAGVPYQETQYF. The CDR3, as DNA: TGTGCCAGCAGCTTAGTCTACGCGGGAGTTCCGTACCAAGAGACCCAGTACTTC.

The chain combines TRBV5-1 with TRBJ2-1, with 11 bases lining up with TRBD2. V lost 4 bases and J lost 4; bases outside the gene matches: 4. This CDR3 contains 15 residues. CDR1 SGHRS and CDR2 YFSETQ come from the germline V gene. The CDR3 loop reads CASSMGLAEYNEQFF. The CDR3 DNA reads TGCGCCAGCAGCATGGGACTAGCGGAGTACAATGAGCAGTTCTTC.

The chain links TRBV12-3 or TRBV12-4 to TRBJ1-1; D unresolved. Between the trimmed V and J ends, which lost 3 bases and 0 bases, there was a span of 5 bases. The CDR3 has 13 residues. The CDR3 sequence: CASSFGMNTEAFF. CDR3 sequence (DNA): TGTGCCAGCAGTTTCGGGATGAACACTGAAGCTTTCTTT.

The chain recombines TRBV28 with TRBJ2-7, with 9 bases lining up with TRBD2. V lost 4 bases and J lost 8; bases outside the gene matches: 9. CDR1 is MDHEN, CDR2 SYDVKM, per germline. The CDR3 runs to 14 residues. The CDR3 nucleotides read TGTGCCAGCAGTTCCGGGACTAGCTTAATAAAGCAGTACTTC. This sequence encodes CASSSGTSLIKQYF.

V and J are TRBV3-1 (or the pseudogene TRBV3-2) and TRBJ2-3; TRBD2 agrees at 9 bases. With 1 base clipped from V and 1 base from J, the junction kept 0 bases outside the gene matches. The germline V gene encodes CDR1 LGHDT and CDR2 YNNKEL (reference sequence). The CDR3 spans 15 residues. The CDR3 spells CASSQGTSGTDTQYF. The CDR3, as DNA: TGTGCCAGCAGCCAAGGGACTAGCGGCACAGATACGCAGTATTTT.

The J gene is TRBJ1-5, the V gene TRBV4-1; D unclear. The V and J ends lost 0 bases and 7 bases respectively, with 7 bases between them. This CDR3 spans 13 amino acids. Per the germline V gene, CDR1 is MGHRA and CDR2 is YSYEKL. The CDR3 region is CASSQDRRQPQHF. For the CDR3, the DNA is TGCGCCAGCAGCCAAGATCGGAGGCAGCCCCAGCATTTT.

This clone was picked up a small number of times. The chain links TRBV28 to TRBJ1-2; D ambiguous. Germline loops: CDR1 MDHEN, CDR2 SYDVKM. The V end was cut by 6 bases, the J end by 7 bases, with 15 bases between. The CDR3 is made up of 13 amino acids. In DNA form, the CDR3 reads TGTGCCAGCAGAGAGGGCCGGCGGTTTGGCTACACCTTC. Residues: CASREGRRFGYTF.

This chain links TRBV3-1 (or the pseudogene TRBV3-2) with TRBJ2-1, with D perhaps TRBD1 (6 bases). Trimming removed 2 bases at V and 6 bases at J, with 17 bases between. The CDR3 totals 16 residues. CDR1 is LGHDT and CDR2 is YNNKEL in the germline V gene (reference sequence). Written as DNA, the CDR3 is TGTGCCAGCAGCCAATCCGGGACACAGCTCTCCAATGAGCAGTTCTTC. Encoded protein: CASSQSGTQLSNEQFF.

This chain links TRBV24-1 with TRBJ1-5; 7 bases align to TRBD1. V gave up 4 bases and J gave up 3 bases; unmatched junction bases: 11. Germline V lookup: CDR1 KGHDR, CDR2 SFDVKD. The CDR3 consists of 17 residues. DNA of the CDR3: TGTGCCACCAGTGACTCTGGACAGGCTGCCCTCAATCAGCCCCAGCATTTT. Protein sequence: CATSDSGQAALNQPQHF.

This clone was seen once. Here the CDR3 reads CASSRGTGVGETQYF. The CDR3 DNA follows: TGTGCCAGCAGTAGGGGGACAGGGGTGGGAGAGACCCAGTACTTC. The chain recombines TRBV2 with TRBJ2-5, with 10 bases lining up with TRBD1. The germline CDR1 and CDR2 sequences are SNHLY and FYNNEI. This CDR3 contains 15 residues. After removal of 5 bases from V and 4 bases from J, the junction contained 7 bases not matched to a gene.

The chain has TRBV28 and TRBJ2-7; 8 bases fit TRBD1. CDR1 is MDHEN and CDR2 is SYDVKM in the germline V gene. The V segment lost 5 bases and the J segment 2 bases; nucleotides outside the gene matches: 5. This CDR3 has 14 amino acids. The CDR3 is CASSNGQGTYEQYF. CDR3 nucleotide sequence: TGTGCCAGCAGTAATGGACAGGGAACCTACGAGCAGTACTTC.

This clone was counted a few times. This sequence joins TRBV5-1 and TRBJ1-2; D is ambiguous. The V end was cut by 5 bases, the J end by 8 bases, with 16 bases between. Germline values: CDR1 SGHRS, CDR2 YFSETQ. The CDR3 is 13 amino acids. The CDR3 loop reads CASSRGDLGGYTF. CDR3 coding DNA: TGCGCCAGCAGTCGCGGCGACCTAGGAGGCTACACCTTC.

The chain joins TRBV18 to TRBJ2-1, with 12 bases identical to TRBD1. Germline-derived CDR1 and CDR2 are KGHSH and LQKENI. J was trimmed by 6 bases and V by 2 bases; bases with no gene match: 2. This CDR3 region has 15 residues. The CDR3 DNA reads as TGTGCCAGCTCACCAGGGACAGGGGGCCTCAATGAGCAGTTCTTC. Translated: CASSPGTGGLNEQFF.

The chain has TRBV28 and TRBJ1-2; D is perhaps TRBD1 (5 bases). With 7 bases removed from V and 2 bases from J, the gap between germline ends came to 11 bases. Germline V gene lookup returns CDR1 MDHEN and CDR2 SYDVKM. This CDR3 comprises 13 residues. CDR3 protein: CASTLGPNYGYTF. In DNA form, the CDR3 reads TGTGCCAGCACCCTGGGGCCCAACTATGGCTACACCTTC.